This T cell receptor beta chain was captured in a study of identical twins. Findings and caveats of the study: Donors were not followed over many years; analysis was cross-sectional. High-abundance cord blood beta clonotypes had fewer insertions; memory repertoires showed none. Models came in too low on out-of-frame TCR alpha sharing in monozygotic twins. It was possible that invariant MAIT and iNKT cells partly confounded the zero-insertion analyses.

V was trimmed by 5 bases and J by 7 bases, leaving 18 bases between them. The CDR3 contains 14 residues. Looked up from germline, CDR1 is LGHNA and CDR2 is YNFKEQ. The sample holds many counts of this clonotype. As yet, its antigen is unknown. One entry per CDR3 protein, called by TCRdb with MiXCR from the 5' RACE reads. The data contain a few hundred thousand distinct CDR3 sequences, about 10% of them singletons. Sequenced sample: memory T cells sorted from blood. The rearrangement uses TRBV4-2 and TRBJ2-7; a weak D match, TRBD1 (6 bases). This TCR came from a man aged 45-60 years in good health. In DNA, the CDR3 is TGTGCCAGCAGCGCACAGGGCGTCCAGGCAGAGCAGTACTTC. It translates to CASSAQGVQAEQYF.